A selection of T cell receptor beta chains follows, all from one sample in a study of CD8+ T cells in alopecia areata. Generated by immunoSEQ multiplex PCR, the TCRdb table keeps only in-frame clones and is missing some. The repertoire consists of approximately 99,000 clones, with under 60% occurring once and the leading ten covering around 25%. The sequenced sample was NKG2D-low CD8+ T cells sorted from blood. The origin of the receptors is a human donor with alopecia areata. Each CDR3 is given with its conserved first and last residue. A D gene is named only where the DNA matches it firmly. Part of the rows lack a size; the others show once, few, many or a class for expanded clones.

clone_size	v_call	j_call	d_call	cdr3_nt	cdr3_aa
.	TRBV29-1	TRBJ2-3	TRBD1	TGCAGCGTTCTTGAGGGACAGGGAACAGATACGCAGTATTTT	CSVLEGQGTDTQYF
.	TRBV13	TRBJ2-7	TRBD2	TGTGCCAGCAGCACGAAAGCGGGAGTGGCCTACGAGCAGTACTTC	CASSTKAGVAYEQYF
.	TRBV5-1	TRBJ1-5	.	TGCGCCAGCAGCTTCAAACCGGACAGCCAATTCCAGCATTTT	CASSFKPDSQFQHF
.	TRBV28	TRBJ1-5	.	TGTGCCAGCAGTTTACCCCCCCTTACAGGGAAGCCCCAGCATTTT	CASSLPPLTGKPQHF
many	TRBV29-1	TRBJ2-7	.	TGCAGCGTTGAAGTGGCAGACTACGAGCAGTACTTC	CSVEVADYEQYF
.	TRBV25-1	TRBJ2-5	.	TGTGCCAGCAGTGATCGAGGGACGCGTCAAGAGACCCAGTACTTC	CASSDRGTRQETQYF
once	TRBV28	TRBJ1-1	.	TGTGCCAGCAGTTTAATGGCTGGGACAAGTCGTTACGACACTGAAGCTTTCTTT	CASSLMAGTSRYDTEAFF
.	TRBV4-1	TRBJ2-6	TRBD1	TGCGCCAGCAGCCCGTATCGGGCAGGGGGTGTGATTAGGTCTGCTGGGGCCAACGTCCTGACTTTC	CASSPYRAGGVIRSAGANVLTF
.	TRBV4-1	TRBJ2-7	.	TGCGCCAGCAGCCAAGGCGGGGCCGGGTACTACGAGCAGTACTTC	CASSQGGAGYYEQYF
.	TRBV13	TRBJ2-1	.	TGTGCCAGCAGCTTAGAGGGGCCGGGGAGGAACAATGAGCAGTTCTTC	CASSLEGPGRNNEQFF
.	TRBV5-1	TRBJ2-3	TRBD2	TGCGCCAGCAGCTGGGCAAGACTAGCGGGTAGCACAGATACGCAGTATTTT	CASSWARLAGSTDTQYF
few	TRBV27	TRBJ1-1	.	TGTGCCAGCAGTTTAGTGGGCGGAAACACTGAAGCTTTCTTT	CASSLVGGNTEAFF
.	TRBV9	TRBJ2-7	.	TGTGCCAGCAGCGTAGGACAGACGGCCTACGAGCAGTACTTC	CASSVGQTAYEQYF
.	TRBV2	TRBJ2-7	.	TGTGCCAGCAGTGAATCGTCGGCGTCCTACGAGCAGTACTTC	CASSESSASYEQYF
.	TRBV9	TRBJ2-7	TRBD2	TGTGCCAGCAGCCCAGGGACTAGCGGCTACGAGCAGTACTTC	CASSPGTSGYEQYF
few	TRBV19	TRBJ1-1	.	TGTGCCAGTAGTATAGCCGTGAACACTGAAGCTTTCTTT	CASSIAVNTEAFF
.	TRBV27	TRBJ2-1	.	TGTGCCAGCAGTCCCTCGGCCGACAATGAGCAGTTCTTC	CASSPSADNEQFF
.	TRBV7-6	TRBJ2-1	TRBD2	TGTGCCAGCAGCCCCCGGGGCGGGAGCAATGAGCAGTTCTTC	CASSPRGGSNEQFF
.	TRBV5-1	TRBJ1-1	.	TGCGCCAGCAGCCTGTGGGGGAACACTGAAGCTTTCTTT	CASSLWGNTEAFF
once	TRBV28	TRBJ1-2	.	TGTGCCAGCAGTTTATGGACGGGGCGTGGTGGCTACACCTTC	CASSLWTGRGGYTF
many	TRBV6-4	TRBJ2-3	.	TGTGCCAGCAGTGACGGGGGGAGTGCCACAGATACGCAGTATTTT	CASSDGGSATDTQYF
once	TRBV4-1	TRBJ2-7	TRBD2	TGCGCCAGCAGCCTTTCGGGACTAGCGGGCATGAACTCCTACGAGCAGTACTTC	CASSLSGLAGMNSYEQYF
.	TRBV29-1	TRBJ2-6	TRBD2	TGCAGCGTTGAGGGGGGGGACGCTGGGGCCAACGTCCTGACTTTC	CSVEGGDAGANVLTF
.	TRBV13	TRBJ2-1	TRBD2	TGTGCCAGCCGGAGCGGGAGCCCCTACAATGAGCAGTTCTTC	CASRSGSPYNEQFF
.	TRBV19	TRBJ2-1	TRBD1	TGTGCCAGTAGCGGACAGGGTGCAGATGAGCAGTTCTTC	CASSGQGADEQFF
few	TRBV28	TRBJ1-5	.	TGTGCCAGCAGTCGGTGGGCGCAGCAGCCCCAGCATTTT	CASSRWAQQPQHF
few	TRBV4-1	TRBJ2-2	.	TGCGCCAGCAGCCCCGACAGGAACACCGGGGAGCTGTTTTTT	CASSPDRNTGELFF
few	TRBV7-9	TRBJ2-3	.	TGTGCCAGCAGCCACCTCATGGATACGCAGTATTTT	CASSHLMDTQYF
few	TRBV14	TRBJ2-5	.	TGTGCCAGCAGCCAAGTTCTGTCAGAGACCCAGTACTTC	CASSQVLSETQYF
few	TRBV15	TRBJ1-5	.	TGTGCCACCAGCAGAGATCAAGGGAGCAATCAGCCCCAGCATTTT	CATSRDQGSNQPQHF
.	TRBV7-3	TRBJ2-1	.	TGTGCCAGCAGCTTGGTGAGGAACACTAGGAATGAGCAGTTCTTC	CASSLVRNTRNEQFF
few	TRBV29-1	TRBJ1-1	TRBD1	TGCAGCGTTGTAGGGGGCTCCGAAGCTTTCTTT	CSVVGGSEAFF
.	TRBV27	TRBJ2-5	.	TGTGCCAGCAGTTTAAGCCCGCCGGAGACCCAGTACTTC	CASSLSPPETQYF
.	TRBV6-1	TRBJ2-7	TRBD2	TGTGCCAGCAGTGAACCGGGACTAGGCTCCTACGAGCAGTACTTC	CASSEPGLGSYEQYF
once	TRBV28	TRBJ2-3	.	TGTGCCAGCAGCCCGACTGGTGCTAGCACAGATACGCAGTATTTT	CASSPTGASTDTQYF
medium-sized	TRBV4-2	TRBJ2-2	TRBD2	TGTGCCAGCAGCCAGTTGGGACTAGGGACCGGGGAGCTGTTTTTT	CASSQLGLGTGELFF
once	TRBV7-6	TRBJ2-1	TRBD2	TGTGCCAGCAGCTTAGAGGTTAGCGGGAGTCACAATGAGCAGTTCTTC	CASSLEVSGSHNEQFF
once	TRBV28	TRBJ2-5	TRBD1	TGTGCCAGCAGCCTCTCCGGGACAGGGGTCGGGTTCATGATAAGAGAGACCCAGTACTTC	CASSLSGTGVGFMIRETQYF